This entry is about one T cell receptor beta chain. Assay used: immunoSEQ multiplex PCR; TCRdb lists only in-frame clones, some missing. Of approximately 77,000 clones listed, 75% to 90% were seen once; the top ten hold roughly 2.2%. The CDR3 runs to 13 residues. Germline CDR1 reads MNHNY; CDR2 reads SVGAGI (reference sequence). V shed 10 bases, J shed 0 bases, and the junction held 2 bases outside the gene matches. This record comes from a study of OX40 agonist ivuxolimab in advanced cancers. The overall study: Among those treated, three patients had partial responses, one with hepatocellular carcinoma and two with cutaneous melanoma.

Source: CD4+ or CD8+ T cells sorted from blood, taken in a trial of the OX40 agonist ivuxolimab. The source is an adult with an advanced solid tumor such as melanoma, head and neck, liver or kidney cancer. The genes are TRBV6-6 and TRBJ2-7, with 11 nucleotides matching TRBD1. For the CDR3, the DNA is TGTGCCATAGGACAGGGGGCCTCCTACGAGCAGTACTTC. As protein: CAIGQGASYEQYF.